This is a list of T cell receptor beta chains from one sample in a study of OX40 agonist ivuxolimab in advanced cancers. Libraries were prepared by immunoSEQ multiplex PCR; TCRdb keeps only in-frame clonotypes and omits some of them. The sample has about 53,000 clones, more than 70% seen once; the top ten hold under 5.5%. The material sequenced was CD4+ or CD8+ T cells sorted from blood, taken in a trial of the OX40 agonist ivuxolimab. The receptor source for this set is an adult with an advanced solid tumor such as melanoma, head and neck, liver or kidney cancer. CDR3s include the opening cysteine and the closing phenylalanine or tryptophan. Fields, in order: V gene, D gene, J gene, clone size, CDR3 protein, CDR3 DNA. The D gene is left open where the match is weak. Clone size is stated in some rows and not others, as once, few, many or a class when expanded.

TRBV7-2	-	TRBJ1-6	few	CASSLDRGASYNSPLHF	TGTGCCAGCAGCTTAGATAGGGGGGCCTCCTATAATTCACCCCTCCACTTT
TRBV6-6	-	TRBJ2-7	-	CASSRQRSSYEQYF	TGTGCCAGCAGTCGACAGAGAAGCTCCTACGAGCAGTACTTC
TRBV2	-	TRBJ2-5	once	CASSGPLRETQYF	TGTGCCAGCAGCGGTCCCCTCCGCGAGACCCAGTACTTC
TRBV7-3	-	TRBJ1-5	-	CASSLTDSNQPQHF	TGTGCCAGCAGCTTAACAGATAGCAATCAGCCCCAGCATTTT
TRBV19	-	TRBJ2-1	-	CASIGPSNEQFF	TGTGCCAGTATCGGCCCGTCCAATGAGCAGTTCTTC
TRBV5-1	TRBD2	TRBJ2-7	-	CASSFPGLAYEQYF	TGTGCCAGCAGCTTTCCGGGACTAGCCTACGAGCAGTACTTC
TRBV27	-	TRBJ2-2	-	CASSFGAGLSHGELFF	TGTGCCAGCAGTTTTGGTGCGGGATTATCCCACGGGGAGCTGTTTTTT
TRBV5-1	TRBD2	TRBJ2-5	-	CASSVDGTSGRRETQYF	TGCGCCAGCAGCGTGGACGGGACTAGCGGGAGGCGGGAGACCCAGTACTTC
TRBV19	-	TRBJ2-6	-	CASSVPTGANVLTF	TGTGCCAGTAGTGTTCCGACTGGGGCCAACGTCCTGACTTTC
TRBV15	-	TRBJ2-5	-	CATSSSPRTRETQYF	TGTGCCACCAGCAGTAGCCCCCGAACCCGAGAGACCCAGTACTTC
TRBV7-3	-	TRBJ2-1	-	CASSLGHNEQFF	TGTGCCAGCAGCTTGGGGCACAATGAGCAGTTCTTC
TRBV5-1	-	TRBJ2-3	-	CASSNSNTQYF	TGCGCCAGCAGCAACAGTAATACGCAGTATTTT
TRBV7-2	TRBD2	TRBJ2-7	-	CASSPGLALNEQYF	TGTGCCAGCAGCCCCGGACTAGCGTTGAACGAGCAGTACTTC
TRBV7-2	TRBD1	TRBJ1-3	-	CASSVTGTDLSGNTIYF	TGTGCCAGCAGCGTCACCGGGACAGACCTCTCTGGAAACACCATATATTTT
TRBV7-6	-	TRBJ1-2	-	CASTGDGKGESYGYTF	TGTGCCAGCACCGGGGATGGTAAAGGAGAGTCGTATGGCTACACCTTC
TRBV11-1	-	TRBJ1-2	-	CASSPQADYGYTF	TGTGCCAGCAGCCCCCAGGCGGACTATGGCTACACCTTC
TRBV29-1	-	TRBJ1-2	-	CSAYAGGGYTF	TGCAGCGCCTACGCGGGGGGAGGCTACACCTTC
TRBV28	TRBD1	TRBJ2-2	-	CASSPESTGVRTGELFF	TGTGCCAGCAGCCCTGAATCGACAGGGGTCCGCACCGGGGAGCTGTTTTTT
TRBV7-2	-	TRBJ2-1	-	CASSLQNEQFF	TGTGCCAGCAGCTTACAGAATGAGCAGTTCTTC
TRBV5-4	TRBD1	TRBJ2-3	once	CASSPRQGATDTQYF	TGTGCCAGCAGCCCAAGACAGGGGGCCACAGATACGCAGTATTTT
TRBV6-5	TRBD2	TRBJ2-7	-	CASGTTLYEQYF	TGTGCCAGCGGGACTACTTTATACGAGCAGTACTTC
TRBV28	-	TRBJ1-1	-	CASSFEGRTEAFF	TGTGCCAGCAGTTTTGAGGGGAGGACTGAAGCTTTCTTT
TRBV7-8	TRBD1	TRBJ2-7	-	CASSPTGLSYEQYF	TGTGCCAGCAGCCCGACAGGGCTCTCCTACGAGCAGTACTTC
TRBV11-2	-	TRBJ1-2	-	CASSARQHVGYTF	TGTGCCAGCAGCGCTCGACAGCACGTCGGGTACACCTTC
TRBV27	-	TRBJ2-5	-	CASSFVTPTGIKMTQYF	TGTGCCAGCAGCTTTGTCACCCCCACAGGGATCAAGATGACCCAGTACTTC
TRBV12-5	-	TRBJ2-1	once	CASGLRDEQFF	TGTGCTAGTGGTTTGAGGGATGAGCAGTTCTTC
TRBV4-3	-	TRBJ1-2	few	CASSQVIYYGYTF	TGCGCCAGCAGCCAAGTGATCTACTATGGCTACACCTTC
TRBV12-5	TRBD2	TRBJ2-1	-	CASGPRLAGGYGNEQFF	TGTGCTAGTGGTCCCCGACTAGCGGGAGGGTACGGAAATGAGCAGTTCTTC
TRBV6-1	-	TRBJ1-2	-	CASTQSTYGYTF	TGTGCCAGCACTCAATCCACGTATGGCTACACCTTC
TRBV19	-	TRBJ2-1	many	CASSIDGAYNEQFF	TGTGCCAGTAGTATAGATGGGGCGTACAATGAGCAGTTCTTC
TRBV5-1	-	TRBJ2-7	-	CASSLAQGGEFVHEQYF	TGCGCCAGCAGCTTGGCCCAGGGGGGTGAGTTCGTCCACGAGCAGTACTTC
TRBV28	-	TRBJ1-2	-	CASKLRFSQGIGGYTF	TGTGCCAGCAAACTTAGATTCAGTCAGGGAATAGGAGGCTACACCTTC
TRBV15	-	TRBJ2-2	-	CATSRDKVNTGELFF	TGTGCCACCAGCAGAGATAAAGTGAACACCGGGGAGCTGTTTTTT
TRBV7-2	TRBD2	TRBJ2-2	-	CASSLTSGSGELFF	TGTGCCAGCAGCTTAACTAGCGGCTCTGGGGAGCTGTTTTTT
TRBV6-5	-	TRBJ1-2	once	CASFMNGYTF	TGTGCCAGCTTCATGAATGGCTACACCTTC
TRBV7-2	-	TRBJ1-6	-	CASSRQALRNSPLHF	TGTGCCAGCAGCAGACAGGCATTAAGGAATTCACCCCTCCACTTT
TRBV11-3	TRBD1	TRBJ1-1	-	CASSRTGTMNTEAFF	TGTGCCAGCAGCCGGACAGGTACCATGAACACTGAAGCTTTCTTT
TRBV10-3	TRBD1	TRBJ1-1	-	CAIARQGGEEAFF	TGTGCCATCGCGAGACAGGGAGGGGAAGAAGCTTTCTTT
TRBV7-9	TRBD1	TRBJ2-7	-	CASSSFGGQGVYEQYF	TGTGCCAGCAGCTCCTTCGGGGGACAGGGCGTCTACGAGCAGTACTTC
TRBV7-6	-	TRBJ1-2	-	CASSPQRGGTGGYTF	TGTGCCAGCAGCCCCCAAAGGGGAGGCACAGGAGGCTACACCTTC
TRBV28	-	TRBJ2-7	-	CASSLVGEDYEQYF	TGTGCCAGCAGTTTAGTCGGGGAGGACTACGAGCAGTACTTC
TRBV18	-	TRBJ2-3	-	CASSETEIITDTQYF	TGTGCCAGCTCCGAGACAGAAATAATCACAGATACGCAGTATTTT
TRBV28	TRBD2	TRBJ2-2	-	CASSFGGDLNTGELFF	TGTGCCAGCAGTTTTGGGGGGGACCTGAACACCGGGGAGCTGTTTTTT
TRBV6-4	-	TRBJ2-2	once	CASSAELNTGELFF	TGTGCCAGCAGTGCAGAACTGAACACCGGGGAGCTGTTTTTT
TRBV6-5	TRBD1	TRBJ2-7	-	CATATGGVIEQYF	TGTGCCACCGCCACAGGGGGCGTAATCGAGCAGTACTTC